This note documents a single TCR beta chain sequence. The antigen is not known. Only Caucasian adults living in Nashville, Tennessee served as donors. This record belongs to a study of shared clonotypes between healthy human individuals. At the level of the study: Three CD4 naive, three CD4 memory, two CD8 naive and one CD8 memory plate were used per donor.

Assay: immunoSEQ multiplex PCR; the TCRdb copy retains only in-frame clones and omits some. The data show nearly 750,000 clones, with 55% to 80% seen just once and about 1.7% held by the top ten. Study findings and constraints: Sequencing depth was a factor that was expected to affect clonotype sharing among donors. Larger estimated richness was generally seen in naive subsets than in memory subsets.

The V gene's germline CDR1 is LNHDA and CDR2 SQIVND (reference sequence). The ends lost 1 base at V and 2 bases at J; junction bases unmatched: 3. The CDR3 runs to 15 residues. The sequencing input was memory CD4+ T cells sorted from blood. This sample's subset: CD45RA-negative fraction. The V gene is TRBV19, the J gene TRBJ2-7, with 9 bases identical to TRBD2. The receptor comes from a woman aged 30 to 39 in good health. Here the CDR3 reads CASSIVSGSAYEQYF. The DNA of the CDR3 is TGTGCCAGTAGTATAGTTAGCGGGAGTGCCTACGAGCAGTACTTC.